This T cell receptor beta chain was recovered during a study of blood T cells in healthy people across ages. V lost 6 bases, J lost 4 bases, and 11 bases stayed unmatched. Germline CDR1 DFQATT, CDR2 SNEGSKA (reference sequence). CDR3 length: 15 residues. Using a J-beta primer mix together with a sample-barcoded 5' primer, a second PCR was run for roughly 7 to 11 cycles. Using its own MiXCR run on the 5' RACE reads, TCRdb lists one record per CDR3 protein. Of around 1,600,000 distinct CDR3 sequences in the sample, roughly 43% were seen once. This sequence was found in a woman aged 18-29 years in good health. V gene TRBV20-1 combines with J gene TRBJ2-7; TRBD2 matches at 11 bases. The sequenced sample was blood. CDR3 in DNA: TGCAGTGCACTAGCGGGAGAGATGCTTAGTTACGAGCAGTACTTC. Translating gives CSALAGEMLSYEQYF.